This T cell receptor (beta chain) was sequenced in a study of Tregs in tolerant kidney transplant recipients. The CDR3 runs 15 residues. Trimming pared 7 bases from V and 0 bases from J, leaving 15 bases between. The germline CDR1 and CDR2 sequences are LNHDA and SQIVND (reference sequence). The data were produced by immunoSEQ multiplex PCR, yet TCRdb's version contains in-frame clones alone and is incomplete. The sample carries roughly 250,000 clones, approximately 84% recorded once. The sequence was collected from a human donor in good health. The genes are TRBV19 and TRBJ1-1; D not certain. Input material: CD4+ T cells from blood. Here the CDR3 DNA reads TGTGCCAGTATTGGTATCGGTACTATGAACACTGAAGCTTTCTTT. Translated, it gives CASIGIGTMNTEAFF.